This TCR beta chain derives from a study of T cells in Graves' hyperthyroidism and ophthalmopathy. Study-wide context: Before treatment of any kind, peripheral blood was taken at initial diagnosis. Study-level results: Most thyroid clonotypes expanded above 0.001 appeared in blood too. The model predicted ophthalmopathy a median around six months before onset.

V trimming: 5 bases; J trimming: 6 bases; junction bases outside the gene matches: 11. The germline V gene has CDR1 MDHEN and CDR2 SYDVKM. The CDR3 has 15 amino acids. In its sample, this clonotype was seen many times. What it binds is unknown. The definition of stable Graves' hyperthyroidism was no ophthalmopathy progression within 18 months. TCR beta CDR3 regions were amplified from RNA. In the first-round RT-PCR of the TCR CDR3, the HTBI primer set was used. TCRdb redid the calling of the multiplex PCR reads with MiXCR, one entry per CDR3 protein. Among some 270,000 distinct CDR3 sequences listed, about 13% were seen once.

Sequenced: blood. The clonotype was recovered from a woman between 40 and 55 years old with Graves' hyperthyroidism. The V and J genes are TRBV28 and TRBJ2-7; 9 bases match TRBD1. The CDR3 sequence: CASSSWRDRGGEQYF. CDR3 coding DNA: TGTGCCAGCAGTAGTTGGCGTGACAGGGGGGGCGAGCAGTACTTC.